The clone carrying this T cell receptor (beta chain) was counted only a few times. What it binds is unknown. V lost 0 bases, J lost 5 bases, and 22 bases lay in between. The CDR3 runs to 18 residues. Germline lookup yields CDR1 LNHNV and CDR2 YYDKDF (reference sequence). The sample is drawn from a study of post-analysis software for immune sequencing data. Across the whole study: Progressive-relapsing, secondary progressive and relapsing-remitting multiple sclerosis were among the disease courses included. General study points: Controls showed significantly higher normalized Chao1 diversity than did multiple sclerosis patients. Controls showed lower frequencies than patients for roughly five TRBV segments, and TRBV5-6, TRBV5-1 and TRBV20-1 were among these. With F measure, samples from one preparation batch clustered together strongly.

Researchers reported that TCR beta cDNA libraries carried unique molecular identifiers. Each batch of about 0.95 to 11 million T cells produced some 500,000 cDNA molecules. One entry per CDR3 protein results from TCRdb running MiXCR on the PCR reads. The sample contains hundreds of thousands of distinct CDR3 sequences, about 57% of which appear only once. Input material: blood. This clonotype originated in a girl aged 10 to 17 with multiple sclerosis. The rearrangement joins TRBV15 to TRBJ2-5, with D maybe TRBD1 (6 bases). The CDR3 sequence: CATSRDGPGHLFGETQYF. CDR3 bases: TGTGCCACCAGCAGAGATGGGCCGGGACACCTTTTCGGGGAGACCCAGTACTTC.